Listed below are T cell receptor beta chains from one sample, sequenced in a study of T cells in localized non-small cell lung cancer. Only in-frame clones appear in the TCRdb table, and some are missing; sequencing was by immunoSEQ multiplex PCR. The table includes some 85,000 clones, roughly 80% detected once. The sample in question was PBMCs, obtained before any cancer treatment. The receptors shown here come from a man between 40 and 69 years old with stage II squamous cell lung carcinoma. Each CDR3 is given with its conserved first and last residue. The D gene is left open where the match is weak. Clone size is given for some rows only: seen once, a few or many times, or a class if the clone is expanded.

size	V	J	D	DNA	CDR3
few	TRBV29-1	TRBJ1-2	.	TGCAGCGCCGTATCGGGGGGTACTAACTATGGCTACACCTTC	CSAVSGGTNYGYTF
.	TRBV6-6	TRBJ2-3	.	TGTGCCAGCGGGAACAGGGCTCAAGGCACAGATACGCAGTATTTT	CASGNRAQGTDTQYF
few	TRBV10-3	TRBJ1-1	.	TGTGCCATCAGTGAGTCAACTCAAACTGAAGCTTTCTTT	CAISESTQTEAFF
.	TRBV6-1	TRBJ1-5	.	TGTGCCAGCAGTGAAATGGAGCGCCGGAGTCAGCCCCAGCATTTT	CASSEMERRSQPQHF
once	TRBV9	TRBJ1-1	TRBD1	TGTGCCAGCAGCCGCTCACAGGGGCGGGAAGCTTTCTTT	CASSRSQGREAFF
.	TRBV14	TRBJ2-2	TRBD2	TGTGCCAGCAGCCCAGACTCCAAAACTAGCGGGAACACCGGGGAGCTGTTTTTT	CASSPDSKTSGNTGELFF
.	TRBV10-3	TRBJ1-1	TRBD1	TGTGCCATCAGAACAGGGGGTTACACTGAAGCTTTCTTT	CAIRTGGYTEAFF
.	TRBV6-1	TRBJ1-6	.	TGTGCCAGCAGTGAATACAGGATTTCCATCATCCACTTT	CASSEYRISIIHF
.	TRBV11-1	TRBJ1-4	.	TGTGCCAGCAGCTTAGGAGACGCTAATGAAAAACTGTTTTTT	CASSLGDANEKLFF
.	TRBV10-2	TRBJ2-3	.	TGCGCCAGCAGTGCAGCGTCCAACGCAGATACGCAGTATTTT	CASSAASNADTQYF
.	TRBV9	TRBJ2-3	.	TGTGCCAGCAGCGTATCGGCGGTCACAGATACGCAGTATTTT	CASSVSAVTDTQYF
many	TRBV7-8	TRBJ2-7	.	TGTGCCAGCACCGGTGACAGGAACTCCTACGAGCAGTACTTC	CASTGDRNSYEQYF
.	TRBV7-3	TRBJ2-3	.	TGTGCCAGCAGCTTAATTTCCACAGATACGCAGTATTTT	CASSLISTDTQYF
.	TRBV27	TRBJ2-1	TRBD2	TGTGCCAGCATGGGGGGGACTAGCGGAATAAGAGAGCAGTTCTTC	CASMGGTSGIREQFF
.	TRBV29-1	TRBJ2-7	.	TGCAGCGTTCCGGCCTCGGGGGAGCAGTACTTC	CSVPASGEQYF
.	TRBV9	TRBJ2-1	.	TGTGCCAGCAGCGTATCCCGGGATTTCCGCAATGAGCAGTTCTTC	CASSVSRDFRNEQFF
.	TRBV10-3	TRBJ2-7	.	TGTGCCATCAGTGCCACACCAACCTACGAGCAGTACTTC	CAISATPTYEQYF
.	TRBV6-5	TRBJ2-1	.	TGTGCCAGCAGTAAGGACAGAAGCAAGCAGTTCTTC	CASSKDRSKQFF
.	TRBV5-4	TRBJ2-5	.	TGTGCCAGCAGCTTCAGAGTTCGAGAGACCCAGTACTTC	CASSFRVRETQYF
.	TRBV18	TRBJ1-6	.	TGTGCCAGCTCACCTGGAAATAATTCACCCCTCCACTTT	CASSPGNNSPLHF
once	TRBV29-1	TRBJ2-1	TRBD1	TGCAGCGCCCGGACAGGGATCAATGAGCAGTTCTTC	CSARTGINEQFF
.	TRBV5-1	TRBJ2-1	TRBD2	TGCGCCAGCAGCTTCGGTAGCGGGGGGGCAAAAGCCTACAATGAGCAGTTCTTC	CASSFGSGGAKAYNEQFF
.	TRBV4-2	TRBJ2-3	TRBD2	TGTGCCAGCAGCCAAGGGCTAGCGGGAGGTACAGATACGCAGTATTTT	CASSQGLAGGTDTQYF
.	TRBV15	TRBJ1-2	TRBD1	TGTGCCACCAGCAGAGGAGGGGGCGATCATGGCTACACCTTC	CATSRGGGDHGYTF
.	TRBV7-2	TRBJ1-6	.	TGTGCCAGCAGCGACAGCCCGGCCGCTAATTCACCCCTCCACTTT	CASSDSPAANSPLHF
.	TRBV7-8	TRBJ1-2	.	TGTGCCAGCAGCCCCAGGGTTCAAGACTATGGCTACACCTTC	CASSPRVQDYGYTF
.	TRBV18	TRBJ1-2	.	TGTGCCAGCTCACCTGGGGACGGATTGAACTATGGCTACACCTTC	CASSPGDGLNYGYTF
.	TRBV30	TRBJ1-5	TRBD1	TGTGCCTGGAGTGTAGGGGGCAGGGAGAGTCCTTTAACCCACTTCAATCAGCCCCAGCATTTT	CAWSVGGRESPLTHFNQPQHF
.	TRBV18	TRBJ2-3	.	TGTGCCAGCACTAGCACAGATACGCAGTATTTT	CASTSTDTQYF
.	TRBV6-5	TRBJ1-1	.	TGTGCCAGCAGCATGAACACTGAAGCTTTCTTT	CASSMNTEAFF
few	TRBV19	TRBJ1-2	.	TGTGCCAGTACCGCTCGGGAGCCTAACTATGGCTACACCTTC	CASTAREPNYGYTF
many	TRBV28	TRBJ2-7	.	TGTGCCAGCAGTTTAGCGGCGTCCTACGAGCAGTACTTC	CASSLAASYEQYF
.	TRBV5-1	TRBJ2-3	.	TGCGCCAGCAGCCTGGGAGGCGGGGGCACAGATACGCAGTATTTT	CASSLGGGGTDTQYF
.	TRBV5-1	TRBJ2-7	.	TGCGCCAGCAGCCCCATTGAAGGTGGCTCCTACGAGCAGTACTTC	CASSPIEGGSYEQYF
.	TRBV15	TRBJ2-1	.	TGTGCCACCAGCAGAGATCAGGATGAGCAGTTCTTC	CATSRDQDEQFF
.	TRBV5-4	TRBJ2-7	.	TGTGCCAGCAGCTCGTCTGGCGGTAACTCCTACGAGCAGTACTTC	CASSSSGGNSYEQYF
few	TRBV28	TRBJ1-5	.	TGTGCCAGCAGTGACAATTATAGCAATCAGCCCCAGCATTTT	CASSDNYSNQPQHF
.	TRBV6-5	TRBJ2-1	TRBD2	TGTGCCAGCAGTCGCAGCGGGAAATCCTACAATGAGCAGTTCTTC	CASSRSGKSYNEQFF
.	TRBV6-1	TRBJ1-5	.	TGTGCCAGCACCCTGACAGGCTTTAGCAATCAGCCCCAGCATTTT	CASTLTGFSNQPQHF
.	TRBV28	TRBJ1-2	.	TGTGCCAGCAGTTTATGGGGCGGCTACACCTTC	CASSLWGGYTF
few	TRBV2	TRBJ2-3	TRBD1	TGTGCCAGCAGGCGTACAGGGGGCGGAGGAGATACGCAGTATTTT	CASRRTGGGGDTQYF
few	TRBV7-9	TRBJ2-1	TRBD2	TGTGCCAGCAGCGCGACTAGCGGGAGCTCCTACAATGAGCAGTTCTTC	CASSATSGSSYNEQFF
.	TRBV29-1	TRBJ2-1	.	TGCAGCGTTGTCGAGACCTCCTACAATGAGCAGTTCTTC	CSVVETSYNEQFF
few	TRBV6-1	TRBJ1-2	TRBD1	TGTGCCAGCAGTGAAACGACAGGGGGTAACTATGGCTACACCTTC	CASSETTGGNYGYTF
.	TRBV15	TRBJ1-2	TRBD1	TGTGCCACCAGCAGACGTCAGGGGGGACTTAACTATGGCTACACCTTC	CATSRRQGGLNYGYTF
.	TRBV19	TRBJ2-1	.	TGTGCCAGTAGTAGGGCGGCCTCCTACAATGAGCAGTTCTTC	CASSRAASYNEQFF
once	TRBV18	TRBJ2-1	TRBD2	TGTGCCAGCTGTAGCGGGACGGGCAATGAGCAGTTCTTC	CASCSGTGNEQFF
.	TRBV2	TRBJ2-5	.	TGTGCCAGCAGTGATAGATCGGGCAGGGGAGAGACCCAGTACTTC	CASSDRSGRGETQYF
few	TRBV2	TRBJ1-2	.	TGTGCCAGCACCGGTTGGGTGAAGGAAGGAGGCTACACCTTC	CASTGWVKEGGYTF
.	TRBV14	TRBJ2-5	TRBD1	TGTGCCAGCAGTCCACCTGGGACAGTCCAAGAGACCCAGTACTTC	CASSPPGTVQETQYF
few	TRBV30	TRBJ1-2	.	TGTGCCTGGAGTGGGAACAGGCTTGGAGGCTACACCTTC	CAWSGNRLGGYTF